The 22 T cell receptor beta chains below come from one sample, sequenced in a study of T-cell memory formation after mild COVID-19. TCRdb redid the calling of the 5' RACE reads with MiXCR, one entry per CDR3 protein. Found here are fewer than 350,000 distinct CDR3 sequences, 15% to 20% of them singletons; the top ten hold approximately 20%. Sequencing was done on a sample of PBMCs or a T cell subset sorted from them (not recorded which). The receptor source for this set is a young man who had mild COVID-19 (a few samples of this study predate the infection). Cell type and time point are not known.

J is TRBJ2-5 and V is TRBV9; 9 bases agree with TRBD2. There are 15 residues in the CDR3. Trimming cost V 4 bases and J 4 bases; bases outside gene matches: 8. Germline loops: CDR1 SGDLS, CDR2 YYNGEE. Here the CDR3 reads CASSKASGVLETQYF. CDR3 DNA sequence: TGTGCCAGCAGCAAGGCTAGCGGGGTTTTAGAGACCCAGTACTTC.

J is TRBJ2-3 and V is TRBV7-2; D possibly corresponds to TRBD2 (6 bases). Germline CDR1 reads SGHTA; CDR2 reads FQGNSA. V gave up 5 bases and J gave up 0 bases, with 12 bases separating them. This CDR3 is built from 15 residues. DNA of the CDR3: TGTGCCAGCAGCAAGGACTACCTAAGCACAGATACGCAGTATTTT. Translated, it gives CASSKDYLSTDTQYF.

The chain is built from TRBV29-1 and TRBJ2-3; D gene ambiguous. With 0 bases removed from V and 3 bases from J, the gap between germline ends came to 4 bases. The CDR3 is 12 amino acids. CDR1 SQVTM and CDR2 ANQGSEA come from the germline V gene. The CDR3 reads CSVEDQTDTQYF. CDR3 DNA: TGCAGCGTTGAAGACCAGACAGATACGCAGTATTTT.

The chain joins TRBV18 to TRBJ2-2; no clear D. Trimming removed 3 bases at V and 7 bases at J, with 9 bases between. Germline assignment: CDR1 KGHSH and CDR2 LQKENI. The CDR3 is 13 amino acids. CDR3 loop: CASSPIGHGELFF. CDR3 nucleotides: TGTGCCAGCTCACCTATCGGGCACGGGGAGCTGTTTTTT. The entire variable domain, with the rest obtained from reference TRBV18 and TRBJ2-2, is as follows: NAGVMQNPRHLVRRRGQEARLRCSPMKGHSHVYWYRQLPEEGLKFMVYLQKENIIDESGMPKERFSAEFPKEGPSILRIQQVVRGDSAAYFCASSPIGHGELFFGEGSRLTVL.

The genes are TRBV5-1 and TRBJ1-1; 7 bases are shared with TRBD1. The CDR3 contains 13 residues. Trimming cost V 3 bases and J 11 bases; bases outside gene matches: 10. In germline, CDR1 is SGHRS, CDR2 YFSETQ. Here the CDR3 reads CASSSRQGSTAFF. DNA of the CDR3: TGCGCCAGCAGCTCCAGACAGGGTTCTACGGCTTTCTTT.

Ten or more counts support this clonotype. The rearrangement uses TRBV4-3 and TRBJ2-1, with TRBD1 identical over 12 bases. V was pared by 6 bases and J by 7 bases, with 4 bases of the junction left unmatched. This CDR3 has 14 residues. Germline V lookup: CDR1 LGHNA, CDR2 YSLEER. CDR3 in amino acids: CASRGQGAWNEQFF. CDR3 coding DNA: TGCGCCAGCAGGGGACAGGGGGCATGGAATGAGCAGTTCTTC.

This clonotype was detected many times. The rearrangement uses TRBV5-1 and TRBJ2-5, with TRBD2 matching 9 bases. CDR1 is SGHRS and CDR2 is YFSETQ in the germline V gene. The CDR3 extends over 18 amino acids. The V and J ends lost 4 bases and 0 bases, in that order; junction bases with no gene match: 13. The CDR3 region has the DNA TGCGCCAGCAGCCCCGGAGGGTCTAGCGGGGCCTACCAAGAGACCCAGTACTTC. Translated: CASSPGGSSGAYQETQYF.

In DNA, the CDR3 is TGTGCCAGCAGTCTACGACAGGGTCAACAGCCCCAGCATTTT. Its translation is CASSLRQGQQPQHF. The chain carries TRBV27 and TRBJ1-5; TRBD1 aligns across 7 bases. The V and J ends lost 5 bases and 7 bases, in that order; junction bases with no gene match: 8. The germline V gene encodes CDR1 MNHEY and CDR2 SMNVEV (reference sequence). CDR3 length: 14 amino acids.

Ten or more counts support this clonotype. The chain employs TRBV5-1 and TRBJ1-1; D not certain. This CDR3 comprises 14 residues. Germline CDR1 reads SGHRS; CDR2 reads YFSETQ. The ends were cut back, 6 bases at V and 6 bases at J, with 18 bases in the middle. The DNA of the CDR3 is TGCGCCAGCAAATTAGGGAGCGCGGGCGCTGAAGCTTTCTTT. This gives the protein CASKLGSAGAEAFF. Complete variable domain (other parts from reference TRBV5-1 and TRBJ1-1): KAGVTQTPRYLIKTRGQQVTLSCSPISGHRSVSWYQQTPGQGLQFLFEYFSETQRNKGNFPGRFSGRQFSNSRSEMNVSTLELGDSALYLCASKLGSAGAEAFFGQGTRLTVV.

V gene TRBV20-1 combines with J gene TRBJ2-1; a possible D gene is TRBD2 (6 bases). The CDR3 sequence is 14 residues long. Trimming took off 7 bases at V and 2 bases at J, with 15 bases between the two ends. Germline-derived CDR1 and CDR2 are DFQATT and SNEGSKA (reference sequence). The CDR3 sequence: CSGNAGLTYNEQFF. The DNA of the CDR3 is TGCAGTGGCAATGCGGGACTCACCTACAATGAGCAGTTCTTC.

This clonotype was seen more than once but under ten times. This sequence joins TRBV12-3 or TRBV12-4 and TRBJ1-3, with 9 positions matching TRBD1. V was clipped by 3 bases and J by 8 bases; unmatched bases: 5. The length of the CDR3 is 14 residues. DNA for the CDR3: TGTGCCAGCAGTTTGGGACAGGGAGCGGACACCATATATTTT. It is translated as CASSLGQGADTIYF.

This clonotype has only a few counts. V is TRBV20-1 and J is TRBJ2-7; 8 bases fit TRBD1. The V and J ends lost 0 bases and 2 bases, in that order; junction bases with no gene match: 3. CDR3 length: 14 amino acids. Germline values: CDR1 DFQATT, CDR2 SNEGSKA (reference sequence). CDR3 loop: CSARDLTGAYEQYV. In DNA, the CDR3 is TGCAGTGCTAGAGATTTGACAGGGGCCTACGAGCAGTACGTC.

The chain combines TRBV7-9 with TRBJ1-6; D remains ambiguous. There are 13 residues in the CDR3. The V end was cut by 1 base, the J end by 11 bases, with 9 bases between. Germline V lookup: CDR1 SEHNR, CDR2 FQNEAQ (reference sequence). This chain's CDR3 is CASSLGGDTPLHF. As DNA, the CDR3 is TGTGCCAGCAGCTTAGGTGGAGATACACCCCTCCACTTT.

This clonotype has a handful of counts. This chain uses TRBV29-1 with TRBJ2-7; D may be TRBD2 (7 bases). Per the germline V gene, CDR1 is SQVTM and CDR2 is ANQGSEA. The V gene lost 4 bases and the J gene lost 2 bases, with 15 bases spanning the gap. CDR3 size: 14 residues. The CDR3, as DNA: TGCAGCGTTGCGGGGGGCAGAAATACCTACGAGCAGTACTTC. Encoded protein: CSVAGGRNTYEQYF.

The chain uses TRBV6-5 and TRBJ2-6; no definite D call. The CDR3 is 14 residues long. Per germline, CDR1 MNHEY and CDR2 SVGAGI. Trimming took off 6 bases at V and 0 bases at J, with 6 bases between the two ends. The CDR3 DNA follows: TGTGCCAGCAGGGAGAACTCTGGGGCCAACGTCCTGACTTTC. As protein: CASRENSGANVLTF.

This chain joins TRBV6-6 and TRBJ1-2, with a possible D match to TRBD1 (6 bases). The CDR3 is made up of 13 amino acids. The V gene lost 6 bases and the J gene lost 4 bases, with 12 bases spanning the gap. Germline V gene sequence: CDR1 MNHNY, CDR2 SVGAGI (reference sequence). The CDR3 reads CASRPQGFYGYTF. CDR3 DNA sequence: TGTGCCAGCAGACCTCAGGGGTTCTATGGCTACACCTTC.

The CDR3 reads CASSQDLARGGLDEQFF. The CDR3 nucleotides read TGCGCCAGCAGCCAAGATTTAGCCAGGGGCGGTTTAGATGAGCAGTTCTTC. V usage is TRBV4-3 and J usage is TRBJ2-1; D perhaps matches TRBD1 (6 bases). This CDR3 has 17 residues. Trimming shortened V by 0 bases and J by 8 bases, and 20 bases separated the two germline ends. Looked up from germline, CDR1 is LGHNA and CDR2 is YSLEER.

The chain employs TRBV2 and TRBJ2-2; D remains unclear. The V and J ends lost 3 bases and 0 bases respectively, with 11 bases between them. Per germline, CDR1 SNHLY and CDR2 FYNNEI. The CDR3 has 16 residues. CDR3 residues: CASSERGPPNTGELFF. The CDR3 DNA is TGTGCCAGCAGTGAGAGAGGACCCCCGAACACCGGGGAGCTGTTTTTT.

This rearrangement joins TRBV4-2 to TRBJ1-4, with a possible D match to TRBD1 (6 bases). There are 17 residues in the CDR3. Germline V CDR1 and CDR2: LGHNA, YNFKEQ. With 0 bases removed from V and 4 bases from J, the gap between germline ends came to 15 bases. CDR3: CASSQDSQRGGNEKLFF. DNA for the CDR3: TGTGCCAGCAGCCAAGATAGCCAGAGAGGGGGTAATGAAAAACTGTTTTTT.

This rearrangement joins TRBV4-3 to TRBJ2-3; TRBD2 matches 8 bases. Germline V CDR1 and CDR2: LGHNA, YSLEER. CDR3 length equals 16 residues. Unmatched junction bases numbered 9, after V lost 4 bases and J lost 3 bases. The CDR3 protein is CASSPGGGGRTDTQYF. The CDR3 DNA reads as TGCGCCAGCAGCCCCGGGGGCGGGGGGCGGACAGATACGCAGTATTTT.

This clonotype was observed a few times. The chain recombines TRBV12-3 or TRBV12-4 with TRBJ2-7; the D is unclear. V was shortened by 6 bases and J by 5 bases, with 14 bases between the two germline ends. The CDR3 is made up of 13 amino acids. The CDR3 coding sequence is TGTGCCAGCAGCTCCGACCGGAGCGACGAGCAGTACTTC. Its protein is CASSSDRSDEQYF.

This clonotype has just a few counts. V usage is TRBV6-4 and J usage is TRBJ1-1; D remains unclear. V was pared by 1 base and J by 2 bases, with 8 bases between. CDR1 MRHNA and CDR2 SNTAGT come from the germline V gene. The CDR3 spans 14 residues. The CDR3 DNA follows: TGTGCCAGCAGTGACTGGCACGGTAACACTGAAGCTTTCTTT. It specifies CASSDWHGNTEAFF.